The 26 T cell receptor beta chains presented below share a single source sample, sequenced in a study of molecular identifiers for immune sequencing clone quantification. TCRdb called the PCR reads again in MiXCR, with one record for every CDR3 protein. This table has 400,000 to 600,000 distinct CDR3 sequences, about 22% appearing once. Material for sequencing was naive CD8+ T cells from blood, with Jurkat cell RNA spiked in. Subset of the sample: FACS-sorted CD8+CD4-CCR7+CD45RA+ naive T cells. Receptors originate from a human donor in good health. Some libraries in this study had Jurkat cell RNA spiked in.

About this clonotype: With a much larger clone just one base away, this may be a read error. CDR3 DNA: TGTGCCAGCAGGATTCTTGACAGCTACGATCAGCCCCAGCATTTT. This gives the protein CASRILDSYDQPQHF. The chain employs TRBV9 and TRBJ1-5; a possible D gene is TRBD1 (5 bases). The V gene lost 5 bases and the J gene lost 5 bases, with 17 bases spanning the gap. Germline V gene lookup returns CDR1 SGDLS and CDR2 YYNGEE. This CDR3 spans 15 amino acids.

This clonotype was recorded at least ten times. The rearrangement links TRBV28 to TRBJ2-1; no definite D call. The CDR3 contains 14 residues. Germline loops: CDR1 MDHEN, CDR2 SYDVKM. Trimming cost V 7 bases and J 6 bases, with 16 bases left between them. The CDR3 coding sequence is TGTGCCAGCACCTTGTGGACCCCTGGCAATGAGCAGTTCTTC. This gives the protein CASTLWTPGNEQFF.

The rearrangement links TRBV30 to TRBJ2-1; 12 bases agree with TRBD2. CDR1 is GTSNPN and CDR2 is SVGIG in the germline V gene (reference sequence). This CDR3 is built from 14 residues. The V segment lost 4 bases and the J segment 4 bases; nucleotides outside the gene matches: 2. The CDR3 is CAWNLAGGYNEQFF. CDR3 sequence (DNA): TGTGCCTGGAATCTAGCGGGGGGGTACAATGAGCAGTTCTTC.

Turning to this clonotype: One base away lies a much larger clone, so this may be a sequencing read error. J is TRBJ2-7 and V is TRBV18; D is possibly TRBD1 or TRBD2 (5 bases each). V was shortened by 5 bases and J by 0 bases, with 8 bases between the two germline ends. The V gene's germline CDR1 is KGHSH and CDR2 LQKENI. This CDR3 region has 13 residues. Here the CDR3 DNA reads TGTGCCAGCTCAGACGGGGCCTCCTACGAGCAGTACTTC. It translates to CASSDGASYEQYF.

With respect to this clonotype: Given a much more abundant clone one base away, this may be a read error. The J gene is TRBJ2-7, the V gene TRBV5-6, with TRBD2 identical over 7 bases. CDR3 length equals 15 residues. Germline V lookup: CDR1 SGHDT, CDR2 YYEEEE. CDR3 nucleotides: TGTGCCTGCAGCTTGGGCCTAAGCGGGGAATACGAGCAGTACTTC. Translating it yields CACSLGLSGEYEQYF.

The chain employs TRBV10-3 and TRBJ1-1; no clear D. V was trimmed by 10 bases and J by 7 bases, leaving 13 bases between them. The germline gives CDR1 ENHRY, CDR2 SYGVKD. The CDR3 is 11 amino acids. For the CDR3, the DNA is TGTGCCACCGACTATAACGGTGAAGCTTTCTTT. It translates to CATDYNGEAFF.

This clonotype turned up a few times. The chain's CDR3 is CSAPGQPKTGGPYEQYF. The CDR3 region has the DNA TGCAGTGCCCCGGGACAACCGAAGACGGGAGGTCCCTACGAGCAGTACTTC. The V call is TRBV20-1, the J call TRBJ2-7; perhaps TRBD2 as D (7 bases). Germline V gene lookup returns CDR1 DFQATT and CDR2 SNEGSKA (reference sequence). The V and J ends lost 6 bases and 2 bases respectively, with 26 bases between them. The CDR3 consists of 17 residues.

As for this clonotype: A much larger clonotype is one base distant, so this may be a read error. The V and J genes are TRBV7-9 and TRBJ2-7; tentative D call: TRBD2 (6 bases). The CDR3 covers 12 residues. Germline V gene data show CDR1 as SEHNR and CDR2 as FQNEAQ (reference sequence). V was trimmed by 5 bases and J by 5 bases, leaving 10 bases between them. The CDR3 DNA reads TGTGCCAGCAGCCGGGAGCCGAACGAGCAGTACTTC. It codes for CASSREPNEQYF.

J is TRBJ1-1 and V is TRBV25-1, with TRBD1 identical over 9 bases. With 7 bases clipped from V and 8 bases from J, the junction kept 26 bases outside the gene matches. The CDR3 contains 19 residues. Germline values: CDR1 MGHDK, CDR2 SYGVNS. The chain's CDR3 is CASNQPGTGFFLLFPEAFF. The CDR3 DNA sequence: TGTGCCAGCAACCAACCCGGGACAGGGTTTTTTTTGCTTTTTCCCGAAGCTTTCTTT.

A single count supports this clonotype. An end of the junction does not agree with germline; a read error may underlie this. The chain is built from TRBV2 and TRBJ2-7; 8 bases fit TRBD1. CDR3 length: 14 amino acids. Looked up from germline, CDR1 is SNHLY and CDR2 is FYNNEI. CDR3 sequence: CASIEGTGVAERYF. CDR3 in DNA: TGTGCCAGCATTGAGGGGACAGGCGTCGCCGAGCGGTACTTC.

This clonotype was observed a few times. The chain has TRBV4-1 and TRBJ2-3; no clear D. The CDR3 extends over 16 amino acids. Per the germline V gene, CDR1 is MGHRA and CDR2 is YSYEKL. V lost 1 base, J lost 0 bases, and 11 bases lay in between. CDR3: CASSQATPPSTDTQYF. The CDR3, as DNA: TGCGCCAGCAGCCAAGCTACACCTCCCAGCACAGATACGCAGTATTTT.

Regarding this clonotype: The junction departs from the called germline gene at one end, perhaps through a read error. The rearrangement joins TRBV12-3 or TRBV12-4 to TRBJ2-1, with 11 nucleotides matching TRBD2. The CDR3 consists of 17 residues. The CDR3: CVSSPLLAGAGYNEQFF. The CDR3 DNA reads TGTGTCAGCAGTCCCCTACTAGCGGGAGCGGGCTACAATGAGCAGTTCTTC.

As regards this clonotype: A much larger clone lies a single base off, so this may be a read error. This rearrangement joins TRBV2 to TRBJ2-3; 13 nucleotides agree with TRBD2. The CDR3 extends over 17 amino acids. Germline loops: CDR1 SNHLY, CDR2 FYNNEI. CDR3 residues: CAGSAWTSGRVTDTQYF. The DNA for the CDR3 is TGTGCCGGCAGTGCCTGGACTAGCGGGAGAGTCACAGATACGCAGTATTTT.

The sample holds many counts of this clonotype. The rearrangement links TRBV6-2 or TRBV6-3 to TRBJ1-5; D uncertain. V was trimmed by 6 bases and J by 1 base, leaving 7 bases between them. Per the germline V gene, CDR1 is MNHEY and CDR2 is SVGEGT. This CDR3 has 13 residues. CDR3 in DNA: TGTGCCAGCAGCAACGAGAGCAATCAGCCCCAGCATTTT. It is translated as CASSNESNQPQHF.

This clonotype was observed a few times. This chain joins TRBV29-1 and TRBJ2-1; 9 bases map to TRBD1. V gave up 7 bases and J gave up 1 base; unmatched junction bases: 5. CDR3 size: 14 residues. Germline-derived CDR1 and CDR2 are SQVTM and ANQGSEA. The CDR3 region has the DNA TGCAGCGGGGAGGGACAGGGATCCTACAATGAGCAGTTCTTC. Encoded protein: CSGEGQGSYNEQFF.

Remarks on this clonotype: A much larger clone sits a single nucleotide away, making a read error possible. The V and J genes are TRBV6-2 or TRBV6-3 and TRBJ2-3; 9 positions agree with TRBD2. This CDR3 has 17 amino acids. Germline CDR1 is MNHEY and CDR2 is SVGEGT. J was trimmed by 6 bases and V by 2 bases; bases with no gene match: 12. The CDR3 reads CASSYPTLAGTSDTQYF. CDR3 coding DNA: TGTGCCAGCAGTTACCCGACACTAGCGGGTACGTCGGATACGCAGTATTTT.

The CDR3 region is CASSKGVPGAFEQYF. The DNA for the CDR3 is TGTGCCAGCAGCAAAGGAGTGCCGGGGGCCTTCGAGCAGTACTTC. The chain carries TRBV21-1 and TRBJ2-7; whether TRBD2, the table's D call, matches the DNA was not checked. TRBV21-1 is flagged as a pseudogene. The CDR3 consists of 15 residues.

There are a few counts of this clonotype. The chain has TRBV6-5 and TRBJ1-1; tentative D call: TRBD1 (6 bases). The CDR3 contains 13 residues. Trimming pared 5 bases from V and 6 bases from J, leaving 13 bases between. The V gene's germline CDR1 is MNHEY and CDR2 SVGAGI. The CDR3 protein is CASSRTGSAEAFF. The DNA of the CDR3 is TGTGCCAGCAGTCGTACAGGGAGCGCTGAAGCTTTCTTT.

Many counts were recorded for this clonotype. The gene calls are TRBV6-5 and TRBJ2-7, with D hard to call. Trimming pared 6 bases from V and 1 base from J, leaving 7 bases between. CDR1 and CDR2 (germline): MNHEY, SVGAGI. CDR3 size: 12 residues. CDR3 in amino acids: CASRIGSYEQYF. For the CDR3, the DNA is TGTGCCAGCAGAATTGGGTCCTACGAGCAGTACTTC.

V usage is TRBV6-2 or TRBV6-3 and J usage is TRBJ2-7; possible D gene TRBD1, 5 bases. CDR1 and CDR2 from the germline V gene are MNHEY and SVGEGT. Trimming shortened V by 7 bases and J by 3 bases, and 13 bases separated the two germline ends. This CDR3 has 13 residues. In DNA form, the CDR3 reads TGTGCCAGCAAAATCCCAGGGTACTACGAGCAGTACTTC. Amino acid sequence: CASKIPGYYEQYF.

V and J are TRBV7-9 and TRBJ2-7; weak D call: TRBD1 (5 bases). This CDR3 is built from 17 residues. V lost 6 bases, J lost 4 bases, and 25 bases lay in between. Germline V gene sequence: CDR1 SEHNR, CDR2 FQNEAQ (reference sequence). As DNA, the CDR3 is TGTGCCAGCAGTGGGGATCGACAGACTTCTTTTGTGTACGAGCAGTACTTC. Its translation: CASSGDRQTSFVYEQYF. Drawing the rest from reference TRBV7-9 and TRBJ2-7, the complete variable domain is DTGVSQNPRHKITKRGQNVTFRCDPISEHNRLYWYRQTLGQGPEFLTYFQNEAQLEKSRLLSDRFSAERPKGSFSTLEIQRTEQGDSAMYLCASSGDRQTSFVYEQYFGPGTRLTVT.

CDR3 nucleotide sequence: TGTGCCAGCAGTTGGGAGGCCTTTGGAACGGCTGAAGCTTTCTTT. Residues: CASSWEAFGTAEAFF. This sequence joins TRBV27 and TRBJ1-1; D is undetermined. V was clipped by 4 bases and J by 6 bases, with 18 bases between them. In germline, CDR1 is MNHEY, CDR2 SMNVEV (reference sequence). The CDR3 length is 15 residues.

The table lists this clonotype with a few counts. This sequence joins TRBV4-3 and TRBJ2-5; 7 bases line up with TRBD1. Germline-derived CDR1 and CDR2 are LGHNA and YSLEER. V lost 0 bases and J lost 3; bases outside the gene matches: 4. CDR3 length: 15 amino acids. CDR3 DNA sequence: TGCGCCAGCAGCCAAGATCCACAGGGGAAAGAGACCCAGTACTTC. Translated: CASSQDPQGKETQYF.

J is TRBJ2-1 and V is TRBV19; D remains ambiguous. The CDR3 has 15 amino acids. Germline-derived CDR1 and CDR2 are LNHDA and SQIVND (reference sequence). V lost 7 bases and J 0 bases, leaving 13 bases between the germline ends. The CDR3 nucleotides read TGTGCCAGTAACCGCGCCCGTAACTCCTACAATGAGCAGTTCTTC. Its translation: CASNRARNSYNEQFF.

Only a few counts were recorded for this clonotype. This sequence joins TRBV4-1 and TRBJ2-3; 9 bases are shared with TRBD2. Germline loops: CDR1 MGHRA, CDR2 YSYEKL. Germline trimming cut 1 base from V and 5 bases from J; bases unmatched to any gene: 19. CDR3 length: 20 amino acids. The CDR3 DNA reads as TGCGCCAGCAGCCAAGTAGAAGGGTTTGCGGCGGGAGGGCGTCAAGATACGCAGTATTTT. Amino acids: CASSQVEGFAAGGRQDTQYF.

Ten or more counts support this clonotype. The chain has TRBV6-1 and TRBJ1-1; D call uncertain. This CDR3 comprises 14 residues. V was cut by 8 bases and J by 0 bases, with 13 bases left in between. Germline V gives CDR1 MNHNS, CDR2 SASEGT. Written as DNA, the CDR3 is TGTGCCAGCCCTAATCAAGAGATGAACACTGAAGCTTTCTTT. Residues: CASPNQEMNTEAFF.